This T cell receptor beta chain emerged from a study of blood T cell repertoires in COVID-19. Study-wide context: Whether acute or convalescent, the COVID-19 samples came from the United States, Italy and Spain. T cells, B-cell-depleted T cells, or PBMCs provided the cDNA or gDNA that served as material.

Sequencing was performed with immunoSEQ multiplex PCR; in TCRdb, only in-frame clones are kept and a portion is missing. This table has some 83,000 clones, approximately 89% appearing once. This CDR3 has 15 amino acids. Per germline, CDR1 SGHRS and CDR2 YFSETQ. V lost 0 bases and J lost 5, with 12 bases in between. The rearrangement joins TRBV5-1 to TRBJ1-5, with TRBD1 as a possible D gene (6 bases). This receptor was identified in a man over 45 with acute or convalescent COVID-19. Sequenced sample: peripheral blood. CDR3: CASSLVVTGDQPQHF. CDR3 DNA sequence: TGCGCCAGCAGCTTGGTGGTGACAGGAGATCAGCCCCAGCATTTT.